The 26 T cell receptor beta chains below come from one sample, sequenced in a study of blood T cell repertoires in COVID-19. The protocol was immunoSEQ multiplex PCR, while the TCRdb copy is restricted to in-frame clones and leaves out a portion. The table shows hundreds of thousands of clones, with approximately 90% occurring only once. The sample comprised PBMCs or T cells enriched from blood (not recorded which). The receptor source for this set is a woman under 30 who had recovered from COVID-19.

This rearrangement joins TRBV11-2 to TRBJ2-3; 12 bases are shared with TRBD2. The CDR3 sequence is 15 residues long. V lost 6 bases, J lost 2 bases, and 3 bases stayed unmatched. Germline assignment: CDR1 SGHAT and CDR2 FQNNGV. As DNA, the CDR3 is TGTGCCAGCAGGCTAGCGGGAGGGCACACAGATACGCAGTATTTT. Encoded protein: CASRLAGGHTDTQYF.

This chain links TRBV18 with TRBJ2-1; 10 bases match TRBD2. V lost 0 bases to trimming and J lost 3 bases; unmatched junction nucleotides: 5. Germline CDR1 is KGHSH and CDR2 is LQKENI. This CDR3 contains 17 residues. The CDR3 spells CASSPPRASGSYNEQFF. CDR3 in DNA: TGTGCCAGCTCACCACCCCGAGCTAGCGGGAGCTACAATGAGCAGTTCTTC.

The chain is built from TRBV19 and TRBJ1-2; 8 nucleotides line up with TRBD1. Germline CDR1 reads LNHDA; CDR2 reads SQIVND (reference sequence). Germline trimming cut 6 bases from V and 2 bases from J; bases unmatched to any gene: 5. This CDR3 is built from 14 residues. The CDR3 DNA reads as TGTGCCAGTAGGCCCACAGGGGGGAACTATGGCTACACCTTC. It yields the protein CASRPTGGNYGYTF.

V and J are TRBV28 and TRBJ2-1; 13 bases map to TRBD2. V shed 5 bases and J 7 bases; nucleotides not matched to a gene: 11. From germline, CDR1 is MDHEN and CDR2 SYDVKM. The CDR3 is made up of 17 amino acids. The CDR3 DNA reads as TGTGCCAGCAGTCCGGGACTAGCGGGATGGGCAAAGAATGAGCAGTTCTTC. This gives the protein CASSPGLAGWAKNEQFF.

The chain recombines TRBV4-3 with TRBJ1-2; unclear D gene. Germline loops: CDR1 LGHNA, CDR2 YSLEER. V was pared by 0 bases and J by 4 bases, with 9 bases between. CDR3 length: 14 residues. CDR3 sequence (DNA): TGCGCCAGCAGCCAAGATTTGGCATTCTATGGCTACACCTTC. Translating gives CASSQDLAFYGYTF.

This CDR3 reads CATTPGLASDTQYF. CDR3 sequence (DNA): TGTGCCACCACACCGGGACTAGCGTCAGATACGCAGTATTTT. The chain has TRBV7-2 and TRBJ2-3; the match to TRBD2 covers 10 bases. The CDR3 sequence is 14 residues long. The J segment lost 4 bases and the V segment lost 10 bases, leaving 8 bases of the junction unmatched. Germline V lookup: CDR1 SGHTA, CDR2 FQGNSA. Complete variable domain (other parts from reference TRBV7-2 and TRBJ2-3): GAGVSQSPSNKVTEKGKDVELRCDPISGHTALYWYRQSLGQGLEFLIYFQGNSAPDKSGLPSDRFSAERTGGSVSTLTIQRTQQEDSAVYLCATTPGLASDTQYFGPGTRLTVL.

This clone was seen a single time. The chain uses TRBV6-5 and TRBJ1-4; 8 bases map to TRBD1. Trimming at V came to 5 bases and at J to 8 bases, leaving 10 bases not matched to a gene. The CDR3 runs 15 residues. Germline V CDR1 and CDR2: MNHEY, SVGAGI. For the CDR3, the DNA is TGTGCCAGCAGTCGACTCGGACAGGGAAAAGAAAAACTGTTTTTT. Its translation is CASSRLGQGKEKLFF.

V and J are TRBV28 and TRBJ1-1, with D tentatively TRBD1 (5 bases). Germline lookup yields CDR1 MDHEN and CDR2 SYDVKM. Trimming pared 6 bases from V and 6 bases from J, leaving 20 bases between. The CDR3 is 15 residues long. DNA for the CDR3: TGTGCCAGCAGCCCCCCGGGACGTAGCGGGCCTGAAGCTTTCTTT. This codes for CASSPPGRSGPEAFF.

The genes are TRBV27 and TRBJ2-2; 7 positions match TRBD2. Germline values: CDR1 MNHEY, CDR2 SMNVEV (reference sequence). Trimming cost V 5 bases and J 3 bases; bases outside gene matches: 12. The CDR3 sequence is 17 residues long. CDR3 sequence (DNA): TGTGCCAGCAGTCCATTTGGGGGGGGAGCTGACACCGGGGAGCTGTTTTTT. Protein: CASSPFGGGADTGELFF.

V usage is TRBV19 and J usage is TRBJ2-3; maybe TRBD1 (6 bases). CDR3 size: 14 residues. Germline CDR1 LNHDA, CDR2 SQIVND (reference sequence). Trimming removed 3 bases from V and 4 bases from J, with 11 bases in between. The CDR3 bases are TGTGCCAGTAGTATCCTCACAGGGTCAGATACGCAGTATTTT. Its protein product is CASSILTGSDTQYF.

Here the CDR3 reads CASSLTGAATSNEKLFF. The CDR3 DNA sequence: TGTGCCAGCAGCTTAACAGGCGCGGCAACCTCTAATGAAAAACTGTTTTTT. V and J are TRBV7-9 and TRBJ1-4, with D perhaps matching TRBD1 (5 bases). Trimming removed 2 bases from V and 3 bases from J, with 16 bases in between. Germline values: CDR1 SEHNR, CDR2 FQNEAQ (reference sequence). This CDR3 is built from 17 residues.

The chain recombines TRBV5-1 with TRBJ2-2; tentatively, D is TRBD2 (5 bases). This CDR3 contains 16 residues. CDR1 is SGHRS and CDR2 is YFSETQ in the germline V gene. Trimming left V 7 bases short and J 6 bases short, with 22 bases between. In DNA form, the CDR3 reads TGCGCCAGCCAAGAGAGGGCAATCTCGCATTCCGGGGAGCTGTTTTTT. Translation: CASQERAISHSGELFF.

This rearrangement joins TRBV6-5 to TRBJ2-7; TRBD1 matches at 7 bases. The CDR3 totals 13 residues. CDR1 is MNHEY and CDR2 is SVGAGI in the germline V gene. V lost 11 bases to trimming and J lost 6 bases; unmatched junction nucleotides: 13. DNA of the CDR3: TGTGCCGCAGGCTATAACAGGGGAGTCGAGCAGTACTTC. Protein: CAAGYNRGVEQYF.

This rearrangement joins TRBV5-4 to TRBJ2-6; weak D call: TRBD1 (5 bases). The ends were cut back, 4 bases at V and 0 bases at J, with 14 bases in the middle. This CDR3 has 17 residues. CDR1 SGHNT and CDR2 YYREEE come from the germline V gene (reference sequence). The CDR3 loop is CASSADDRYSGANVLTF. The CDR3 DNA sequence: TGTGCCAGCAGCGCGGATGACAGATACTCTGGGGCCAACGTCCTGACTTTC.

The V and J genes are TRBV7-2 and TRBJ1-4; TRBD1 might be the D (5 bases). The V and J ends lost 3 bases and 5 bases respectively, with 13 bases between them. Germline V gene data show CDR1 as SGHTA and CDR2 as FQGNSA. The CDR3 is 15 amino acids. This CDR3 reads CASSFGGRANEKLFF. The CDR3 DNA is TGTGCCAGCAGCTTCGGGGGACGGGCAAATGAAAAACTGTTTTTT.

The chain has TRBV7-2 and TRBJ2-1; TRBD2 is a possible D gene (5 bases). Germline values: CDR1 SGHTA, CDR2 FQGNSA. This CDR3 contains 13 residues. V lost 5 bases and J 5 bases, leaving 10 bases between the germline ends. CDR3 in DNA: TGTGCCAGCAGCGAGGGTCCTAACAATGAGCAGTTCTTC. This gives the protein CASSEGPNNEQFF.

The chain couples TRBV4-1 to TRBJ1-6, with a weak D call TRBD1 (6 bases). Germline CDR1 is MGHRA and CDR2 is YSYEKL. The V and J ends lost 1 base and 7 bases respectively, with 14 bases between them. The CDR3 totals 16 residues. The CDR3 DNA reads TGCGCCAGCAGCCAAGGAAGGGGGGGGAGCAATTCACCCCTCCACTTT. Translated, it gives CASSQGRGGSNSPLHF.

V gene TRBV4-2 combines with J gene TRBJ1-5; D is unclear. The germline gives CDR1 LGHNA, CDR2 YNFKEQ. The CDR3 length is 17 residues. Between the trimmed V and J ends, which lost 5 bases and 0 bases, there was a span of 17 bases. CDR3 in DNA: TGTGCCAGCAGCGACGTTGTCGGGGTTAATAGCAATCAGCCCCAGCATTTT. The encoded protein is CASSDVVGVNSNQPQHF.

The V gene is TRBV11-2, the J gene TRBJ2-4; D is undetermined. The CDR3 is 13 amino acids. The V gene lost 3 bases and the J gene lost 3 bases, with 6 bases spanning the gap. CDR1 is SGHAT and CDR2 is FQNNGV in the germline V gene. CDR3 residues: CASSLGSKNIQYF. For the CDR3, the DNA is TGTGCCAGCAGCTTGGGCAGCAAAAACATTCAGTACTTC.

The chain employs TRBV3-1 (or the pseudogene TRBV3-2) and TRBJ1-3, with D perhaps TRBD1 (6 bases). The V end lost 5 bases, the J end lost 0 bases, and 11 bases lay between the germline ends. The CDR3 consists of 15 residues. Germline V gene sequence: CDR1 LGHDT, CDR2 YNNKEL (reference sequence). CDR3 DNA sequence: TGTGCCAGCAGCGCAACAGGGAGCTCTGGAAACACCATATATTTT. It encodes CASSATGSSGNTIYF.

This chain connects TRBV3-1 (or the pseudogene TRBV3-2) to TRBJ1-2; no firm D call. CDR1 is LGHDT and CDR2 is YNNKEL in the germline V gene (reference sequence). The CDR3 contains 14 residues. V shed 4 bases and J shed 4 bases, with 13 bases lying between them. For the CDR3, the DNA is TGTGCCAGCAGCCCCGGAGACTTTAGCTATGGCTACACCTTC. Amino acid sequence: CASSPGDFSYGYTF.

The V gene is TRBV6-1, the J gene TRBJ1-2; 8 bases line up with TRBD1. The CDR3 consists of 16 residues. J lost 2 bases, V lost 2 bases, and 7 bases had no gene match. CDR1 and CDR2 (germline): MNHNS, SASEGT. The DNA of the CDR3 is TGTGCCAGCAGTGAATACGGGACAGGAGTCAACTATGGCTACACCTTC. This translates into CASSEYGTGVNYGYTF.

The chain joins TRBV19 to TRBJ2-2; D is ambiguous. CDR1 is LNHDA, CDR2 SQIVND, per germline (reference sequence). V shed 4 bases and J shed 4 bases, with 7 bases lying between them. The CDR3 sequence is 13 residues long. This CDR3 reads CASSTPSTGELFF. The DNA for the CDR3 is TGTGCCAGTAGTACCCCCTCCACCGGGGAGCTGTTTTTT.

On this clone itself: Other DNA sequences in the sample encode the same CDR3. CDR3 amino acids: CASSLAGPNTEAFF. In DNA form, the CDR3 reads TGTGCCAGCAGCTTAGCAGGGCCTAACACTGAAGCTTTCTTT. The rearrangement uses TRBV7-3 and TRBJ1-1; D perhaps matches TRBD1 (5 bases). The germline CDR1 and CDR2 sequences are SGHTA and FQGTGA. V was shortened by 2 bases and J by 2 bases, with 9 bases between the two germline ends. The CDR3 spans 14 residues. Using reference TRBV7-3 and TRBJ1-1 for the parts outside the CDR3, the full variable domain is GAGVSQTPSNKVTEKGKYVELRCDPISGHTALYWYRQSLGQGPEFLIYFQGTGAADDSGLPNDRFFAVRPEGSVSTLKIQRTERGDSAVYLCASSLAGPNTEAFFGQGTRLTVV.

V is TRBV7-7 and J is TRBJ2-2, with 8 bases fitting TRBD1. The CDR3 is 18 amino acids. V shed 5 bases, J shed 1 base, and the junction held 12 bases outside the gene matches. Germline CDR1 is SSHAT and CDR2 is FNYEAQ (reference sequence). CDR3 residues: CASSPDRGRPRNTGELFF. CDR3 coding DNA: TGTGCCAGCAGCCCCGACAGGGGTAGGCCGAGGAACACCGGGGAGCTGTTTTTT.

The chain recombines TRBV20-1 with TRBJ1-4, with D uncertain. Trimming stripped 3 bases from V and 4 bases from J, with 9 bases between. The V gene's germline CDR1 is DFQATT and CDR2 SNEGSKA (reference sequence). The CDR3 length is 13 residues. This CDR3 reads CSASPNSNEKLFF. For the CDR3, the DNA is TGCAGTGCTAGTCCGAACAGTAATGAAAAACTGTTTTTT.